A selection of T cell receptor beta chains follows, all from one sample in a study of blood T cell repertoires in COVID-19. The table came from immunoSEQ multiplex PCR; TCRdb's copy has only in-frame clones and leaves some out. Of just over 250,000 clones detected, around 87% appear once; the ten largest clones hold over 2%. The sample consisted of peripheral blood. The receptors come from a woman aged 45-65 years with acute or convalescent COVID-19. The CDR3 runs from the conserved cysteine through the conserved F or W. The D gene is left open where the match is weak. Not all rows give a size; the values are once, few, many and, for expanded clones, a class.

j_call | v_call | d_call | clone_size | cdr3_nt | cdr3_aa
TRBJ1-1 | TRBV2 | . | once | TGTGCCAGCATGCAAGGGAGCACTGAAGCTTTCTTT | CASMQGSTEAFF
TRBJ2-2 | TRBV7-3 | . | . | TGTGCCAGCAGCCCCCAGAGCGGAGGCACCGGGGAGCTGTTTTTT | CASSPQSGGTGELFF
TRBJ2-7 | TRBV15 | . | . | TGTGCCACCAGCAGAGATAAAAGCGAATCCTACGAGCAGTACTTC | CATSRDKSESYEQYF
TRBJ2-3 | TRBV19 | TRBD2 | . | TGTGCCAGTAGTATTAAGCCTAGCGGGAGGGCGAATACAGATACGCAGTATTTT | CASSIKPSGRANTDTQYF
TRBJ2-5 | TRBV28 | . | . | TGTGCCAGCAGTTTATGGACTGCGGAGACCCAGTACTTC | CASSLWTAETQYF
TRBJ2-7 | TRBV6-2/TRBV6-3 | TRBD2 | . | TGTGCCAGCAGTTTCTTAGCGGGTGGATCCTACGAGCAGTACTTC | CASSFLAGGSYEQYF
TRBJ1-1 | TRBV7-2 | . | . | TGTGCCAGCAGCTCCGGGCGGGGTGAAGCTTTCTTT | CASSSGRGEAFF
TRBJ1-1 | TRBV7-8 | . | . | TGTGCCAGCCGGTACGAAGCCACGGTGAACACTGAAGCTTTCTTT | CASRYEATVNTEAFF
TRBJ1-2 | TRBV12-3/TRBV12-4 | . | . | TGTGCCAGCAGCCCGGCCAGGGCGGATGGCTACACCTTC | CASSPARADGYTF
TRBJ2-3 | TRBV3-1/TRBV3-2 | TRBD1 | . | TGTGCCAGCAGCCAAGATAAGAGGGACAGGGTCTTTCAACGGCCCACAGATACGCAGTATTTT | CASSQDKRDRVFQRPTDTQYF
TRBJ2-3 | TRBV7-3 | TRBD2 | few | TGTGCCAGCAGCTTAATGGCGGGAGGCACAGATACGCAGTATTTT | CASSLMAGGTDTQYF
TRBJ2-3 | TRBV7-6 | TRBD2 | . | TGTGCCAGCAGCTCCCGGCTAGCGGGTTACACAGATACGCAGTATTTT | CASSSRLAGYTDTQYF
TRBJ1-4 | TRBV27 | . | . | TGTGCCAGCAGTTTATTTCGAGGGGAAAAACTGTTTTTT | CASSLFRGEKLFF
TRBJ2-4 | TRBV6-1 | TRBD1 | . | TGTGCCAGCAGTGAAGGGACAGGGGGGGCCAAAAACATTCAGTACTTC | CASSEGTGGAKNIQYF
TRBJ2-2 | TRBV28 | . | . | TGTGCCAGCAGTTTATCTCTCGGGGAGCTGTTTTTT | CASSLSLGELFF
TRBJ1-6 | TRBV5-4 | . | . | TGTGCCAGCAGCCTATCCGGGGGGGGCGATTCACCCCTCCACTTT | CASSLSGGGDSPLHF
TRBJ1-6 | TRBV30 | . | . | TGTGCCTGGAGCCTGGTGGCCTCGATTTCACCCCTCCACTTT | CAWSLVASISPLHF
TRBJ2-2 | TRBV24-1 | TRBD1 | . | TGTGCCACCAGTGATCGGGACAGCCACACCGGGGAGCTGTTTTTT | CATSDRDSHTGELFF
TRBJ1-2 | TRBV5-1 | . | . | TGCGCCAGCAGCTTGGGGACAGTCTATGGCTACACCTTC | CASSLGTVYGYTF
TRBJ1-3 | TRBV18 | TRBD1 | . | TGTGCCAGCTCGTCCGTACGACAGGGTAATGGGAACACCATATATTTT | CASSSVRQGNGNTIYF
TRBJ2-1 | TRBV5-1 | TRBD2 | . | TGCGCCAGCAGCCCTTCGACTAGCAGTTACAATGAGCAGTTCTTC | CASSPSTSSYNEQFF
TRBJ1-4 | TRBV11-2 | TRBD1 | . | TGTGCCAGCAGCCCCGGGACAGGCAAGGGGGGTGAAAAACTGTTTTTT | CASSPGTGKGGEKLFF
TRBJ1-1 | TRBV18 | . | once | TGTGCCAGCTCTCAGGGTCTGAACACTGAAGCTTTCTTT | CASSQGLNTEAFF
TRBJ1-6 | TRBV7-9 | TRBD1 | . | TGTGCCAGCAGCTTAGCAGGGGGCATCAATTCACCCCTCCACTTT | CASSLAGGINSPLHF
TRBJ2-7 | TRBV5-1 | . | . | TGCGCCAGCAGCCCCCCGAGTGGCGAGCAGTACTTC | CASSPPSGEQYF
TRBJ2-1 | TRBV7-3 | TRBD1 | . | TGTGCCAGCAGCGGGGACAGGGGAGGCTACAATGAGCAGTTCTTC | CASSGDRGGYNEQFF
TRBJ1-3 | TRBV6-1 | . | . | TGTGCCAGCAGTGAAGCGGTCGGGTTCTCTGGAAACACCATATATTTT | CASSEAVGFSGNTIYF
TRBJ1-6 | TRBV5-1 | TRBD1 | . | TGCGCCAGCAGCGTAGGACAGGGGGCCGAATCACCCCTCCACTTT | CASSVGQGAESPLHF
TRBJ1-2 | TRBV19 | . | . | TGTGCCAGTACTTCCGCCGTCTCCGGGGACTATGGCTACACCTTC | CASTSAVSGDYGYTF
TRBJ2-1 | TRBV9 | TRBD2 | once | TGTGCCAGCAGCGTGAGCGGGAGTTACGATGAGCAGTTCTTC | CASSVSGSYDEQFF
TRBJ1-4 | TRBV2 | TRBD1 | . | TGTGCCAGCAGTGCCACAGGGGGAAGGACTGAAAAACTGTTTTTT | CASSATGGRTEKLFF
TRBJ2-7 | TRBV3-1/TRBV3-2 | TRBD2 | . | TGTGCCAGCAGTCCAGACACGGGAGGGACTTACGAGCAGTACTTC | CASSPDTGGTYEQYF
TRBJ1-6 | TRBV3-1/TRBV3-2 | . | . | TGTGCCAGCAGCCAAGAGACCGGGGGTTCACCCCTCCACTTT | CASSQETGGSPLHF
TRBJ1-2 | TRBV9 | . | . | TGTGCCAGCAGCGTAGAACGGGAAAAGGGCTACACCTTC | CASSVEREKGYTF
TRBJ2-7 | TRBV11-1 | TRBD1 | . | TGTGCCAGCAGCGCCCAACAGGGGGCTGACGAGCAGTACTTC | CASSAQQGADEQYF
TRBJ2-1 | TRBV12-5 | . | . | TGTGCTAGTGGTTTGGTAATGGGCCAACACAATGAGCAGTTCTTC | CASGLVMGQHNEQFF
TRBJ1-1 | TRBV18 | . | once | TGTGCCAGCTCACCCGACACGGGATCTGCGGCTGAAGCTTTCTTT | CASSPDTGSAAEAFF
TRBJ1-6 | TRBV7-2 | . | . | TGTGCCAGCAGCTTAGAGCCAGGGCGGTCACCCCTCCACTTT | CASSLEPGRSPLHF
TRBJ1-1 | TRBV9 | . | . | TGTGCCAGCAGCGTCAGGGGTAGCACTGAAGCTTTCTTT | CASSVRGSTEAFF
TRBJ1-1 | TRBV5-5 | TRBD1 | . | TGTGCCAGCAGCTTGCAGGGGACAGCCCCCACTGAAGCTTTCTTT | CASSLQGTAPTEAFF
TRBJ2-1 | TRBV12-5 | TRBD1 | . | TGTGCTAGTGGTTTGGTAACAGGGGGGTCCTACAATGAGCAGTTCTTC | CASGLVTGGSYNEQFF
TRBJ2-7 | TRBV5-1 | . | . | TGCGCCAGCAGCGCCGATCCGCCACCCGGTAGCGAGCAGTACTTC | CASSADPPPGSEQYF
TRBJ2-2 | TRBV5-6 | TRBD1 | . | TGTGCCAGCAGCTCGAACCGACAGGGGGCCACCGGGGAGCTGTTTTTT | CASSSNRQGATGELFF
TRBJ2-1 | TRBV3-1/TRBV3-2 | TRBD2 | . | TGTGCCAGCAGCCAAGGGACTAGCGCGGAGCAGTTCTTC | CASSQGTSAEQFF
TRBJ2-1 | TRBV5-1 | TRBD2 | . | TGCGCCAGCAGCCTTCCGGGACTAGCGGGAGGGCCCAATGAGCAGTTCTTC | CASSLPGLAGGPNEQFF
TRBJ1-3 | TRBV18 | TRBD1 | . | TGTGCCAGCTCACCAAAACAGGGGTTGGAAAACACCATATATTTT | CASSPKQGLENTIYF